This TCR beta chain was captured in a study of shared T cell receptors in the human thymus. Libraries were prepared by immunoSEQ multiplex PCR; TCRdb keeps only in-frame clonotypes and omits some of them. Among some 640,000 clones listed, about 89% were seen once. This CDR3 has 17 amino acids. Trimming removed 1 base from V and 7 bases from J; junction bases left unmatched: 9. The germline V gene has CDR1 LGHNA and CDR2 YSLEER. This clone was detected a few times. This sample was also put to use in a study of human thymus T cells. That paper adds: Having surgery to correct congenital heart defects, healthy Finnish infants acted as the donors. Resected material from corrective heart surgery provided the thymus tissue analysed.

V gene TRBV4-3 combines with J gene TRBJ2-7; TRBD2 agrees at 14 bases. Sample: thymocytes. The sequence derives from a boy younger than two with a congenital heart defect. CDR3 loop: CASSQVTSGRARGEQYF. CDR3 bases: TGCGCCAGCAGCCAAGTGACTAGCGGGAGGGCCAGGGGGGAGCAGTACTTC.